The sequence of this T cell receptor beta chain was determined in a study of blood T cell repertoires in COVID-19 (dated by TCRdb to about 2020). Context from the whole study: Samples covering the acute and convalescent phases of COVID-19 were provided by collaborators in the United States, Italy and Spain. The prospective study material was composed of cDNA or gDNA derived from T cells, B-cell-depleted T cells, or PBMCs. The dataset comprised deeply sampled blood TCRbeta repertoires from subjects exposed to, actively infected with, or recovered from COVID-19. A freely available public database, intended as a resource for researchers studying the immune response to SARS-CoV-2, is where the repertoires were released. Samples came from the ongoing ImmuneRACE study (first 160 participants) plus 1,254 subjects from 6 global collaborators. A de-identified subject ID, COVID-19 status, age in years and sex were almost always included in the sample metadata. Where available, HLA class I and class II types were taken from metadata supplied by the sample provider and were not determined by assay-based typing. Paper-wide results and their limitations: How much clinical and demographic metadata was included differed by source and by participant, and the metadata was provided uncurated.

Enrolling through a virtual design, the prospective study's participants ranged in age from about 18 to 89 years and lived across some 22 United States geographic areas. To assign participants to cohorts, the prospective study relied on clinical history that participants themselves reported in a screening survey and a study questionnaire. Each participant in the prospective study had whole blood, serum and a nasopharyngeal or oropharyngeal swab collected by mobile phlebotomists. Prospective study participants could optionally give additional blood draws and questionnaires over a roughly two-month period. Blood samples from the prospective study were shipped frozen or at room temperature prior to DNA extraction. A word on this clone: Its antigen remains undetermined. No base quality values were provided; no much bigger clone lies one nucleotide off.

TCRbeta CDR3 regions were amplified from genomic DNA using the immunoSEQ Assay, a bias-controlled multiplex PCR. The original methods were these. Within the assay, amplification of reference gene primers was used to estimate how many nucleated cells each sample contained. Sequence reads were collapsed and filtered to measure the absolute abundance of every unique TCRbeta CDR3 rearrangement. For each sample, productive Simpson clonality was calculated by taking the square root of Simpson's diversity index across productive rearrangements. TCRdb re-hosts the immuneACCESS table, in-frame sequences only. Its copies lack some clones; in the studies checked, an unresolved V gene accounts for under half of them, and the cause for the rest is not known. V and J calls and clone size are those listed in that table; D and trimming were worked out from the DNA. The sample data list 150,000 to 200,000 clones, and around three quarters of these were observed just once. The ten largest clonotypes hold about 15% of the sample.

The sequenced sample was PBMCs or T cells enriched from blood (not recorded which). The sequence came from a woman between 45 and 60 years old with acute COVID-19.

The DNA reads TGCGCCAGCAGCTTGGTGCCGGGGGAGAATGAAAAACTGTTTTTT. It specifies CASSLVPGENEKLFF. The receptor chain draws on TRBV5-1 and TRBJ1-4; D gene: possibly TRBD1, on 5 matching bases. Reading the germline V gene gives CDR1 SGHRS and CDR2 YFSETQ. At the junction V is shortened by 0 bases and J by 5 bases, with 11 bases in between. The CDR3 holds 15 amino acids from the cysteine to the phenylalanine. The DNA shown is the 45-base CDR3, in frame from base 1.